What follows are 21 T cell receptor beta chains derived from one specimen sequenced in a study of cytomegalovirus exposure and HLA in healthy donors. PCR amplification relied on 60 Vbeta primers (plus 13 Jbeta primers). Sequencing used immunoSEQ multiplex PCR; TCRdb keeps in-frame clones, though not all of them. The table lists 130,000 or so clones, 75% to 85% of them singletons. The material sequenced was PBMCs. These receptor sequences come from a male donor in good health and CMV-seronegative.

The gene calls are TRBV19 and TRBJ2-7; 9 positions match TRBD1. J gave up 3 bases and V 6 bases, and 12 bases lay outside the gene matches. Germline assignment: CDR1 LNHDA and CDR2 SQIVND (reference sequence). The CDR3 extends over 16 amino acids. The CDR3 here is CASSPDRGVTLYEQYF. CDR3 nucleotide sequence: TGTGCCAGTAGCCCCGACAGGGGGGTTACCCTCTACGAGCAGTACTTC.

J is TRBJ2-3 and V is TRBV7-9, with unresolved D. Germline values: CDR1 SEHNR, CDR2 FQNEAQ (reference sequence). The CDR3 is made up of 12 amino acids. With 4 bases removed from V and 2 bases from J, the gap between germline ends came to 4 bases. This CDR3 reads CASSSSTDTQYF. The CDR3 bases are TGTGCCAGCAGCTCATCCACAGATACGCAGTATTTT.

This chain joins TRBV29-1 and TRBJ2-1, with D perhaps TRBD2 (7 bases). Germline CDR1 is SQVTM and CDR2 is ANQGSEA. The CDR3 totals 15 residues. Between the trimmed V and J ends, which lost 3 bases and 4 bases, there was a span of 16 bases. The CDR3 DNA reads as TGCAGCGTTGAGGGTGGGGGGGCGCGATACAATGAGCAGTTCTTC. Encoded protein: CSVEGGGARYNEQFF.

About this clone: A junction boundary mismatches the germline segment, possibly from a read error. The J gene is TRBJ1-1, the V gene TRBV7-9, with D maybe TRBD1 (5 bases). The CDR3 sequence is 12 residues long. CDR1 and CDR2 from the germline V gene are SEHNR and FQNEAQ (reference sequence). CDR3 coding DNA: TGTTCCAGCAGTCCCGGACAATCCACAGCTTTCTTT. Translating it yields CSSSPGQSTAFF.

This chain connects TRBV13 to TRBJ2-7; 9 nucleotides match TRBD1. Germline V gives CDR1 PRHDT, CDR2 FYEKMQ (reference sequence). The CDR3 length is 16 residues. Germline trimming cut 2 bases from V and 6 bases from J; bases unmatched to any gene: 11. DNA of the CDR3: TGTGCCAGCAGCTTATCCGGGACAGGGTATGAAGGCGAGCAGTACTTC. Encoded protein: CASSLSGTGYEGEQYF.

CDR3 sequence (DNA): TGTGCCAGCAGGGCGGGGGTTTCCTACGAGCAGTACTTC. This sequence encodes CASRAGVSYEQYF. The rearrangement joins TRBV6-1 to TRBJ2-7; TRBD2 aligns across 7 bases. CDR1 is MNHNS and CDR2 is SASEGT in the germline V gene. The CDR3 runs 13 residues. The trim removed 6 bases at V and 1 base at J, leaving 3 bases unmatched.

The V and J genes are TRBV7-9 and TRBJ2-4; D unclear. The germline V and J ends were trimmed by 6 bases and 2 bases, with 8 bases remaining between them. The CDR3 has 13 residues. Germline V lookup: CDR1 SEHNR, CDR2 FQNEAQ (reference sequence). The CDR3: CASSPSPKNIQYF. In nucleotides, the CDR3 is TGTGCCAGCAGTCCGAGTCCCAAAAACATTCAGTACTTC.

CDR3 DNA: TGTGCCAGCAGCCTCCCGGGGGGGCTGGTGAACACTGAAGCTTTCTTT. This codes for CASSLPGGLVNTEAFF. This chain uses TRBV7-8 with TRBJ1-1; TRBD1 might be the D (6 bases). The CDR3 contains 16 residues. The germline CDR1 and CDR2 sequences are SGHVS and FQNEAQ. With 5 bases removed from V and 0 bases from J, the gap between germline ends came to 16 bases.

The chain couples TRBV5-1 to TRBJ2-7; 10 positions match TRBD2. The CDR3 is 18 residues long. The V gene end was trimmed by 2 bases and the J gene end by 5 bases; junction bases not matched to a gene: 16. The germline CDR1 and CDR2 sequences are SGHRS and YFSETQ. CDR3: CASSFSLAGGPFSHEQYF. The CDR3 nucleotides are TGCGCCAGCAGCTTTAGTTTAGCGGGGGGTCCGTTTTCCCACGAGCAGTACTTC.

The gene calls are TRBV27 and TRBJ2-1, with TRBD1 matching over 10 bases. J was trimmed by 8 bases and V by 1 base; bases with no gene match: 5. This CDR3 region has 15 residues. The germline gives CDR1 MNHEY, CDR2 SMNVEV (reference sequence). The CDR3 DNA reads TGTGCCAGCAGTTTATGGACAGGGGGTAGCGATGAGCAGTTCTTC. Translating gives CASSLWTGGSDEQFF.

The chain couples TRBV10-3 to TRBJ1-2; D is ambiguous. The V end was cut by 4 bases, the J end by 4 bases, with 10 bases between. This CDR3 comprises 13 residues. Per germline, CDR1 ENHRY and CDR2 SYGVKD. The DNA for the CDR3 is TGTGCCATCAGTGGACGGGAGACCTATGGCTACACCTTC. This translates into CAISGRETYGYTF.

This clone was observed once. This sequence joins TRBV9 and TRBJ2-7, with TRBD1 as a possible D gene (6 bases). This CDR3 has 16 residues. Germline V gene lookup returns CDR1 SGDLS and CDR2 YYNGEE. The ends were cut back, 0 bases at V and 0 bases at J, with 13 bases in the middle. The DNA for the CDR3 is TGTGCCAGCAGCGTAGGGCAGGGGCTTAACTCCTACGAGCAGTACTTC. This encodes CASSVGQGLNSYEQYF.

This chain uses TRBV7-6 with TRBJ2-2; the D gene is possibly TRBD1 (5 bases). From germline, CDR1 is SGHVS and CDR2 FNYEAQ. Trimming shortened V by 4 bases and J by 4 bases, and 16 bases separated the two germline ends. This CDR3 region has 16 residues. The CDR3 nucleotides read TGTGCCAGCAGCTCGACAGAGTCCCTTCCCACCGGGGAGCTGTTTTTT. Translated: CASSSTESLPTGELFF.

The genes are TRBV27 and TRBJ2-7; TRBD1 matches 9 bases. Germline assignment: CDR1 MNHEY and CDR2 SMNVEV (reference sequence). The V segment lost 6 bases and the J segment 5 bases; nucleotides outside the gene matches: 5. The CDR3 covers 13 residues. CDR3 in amino acids: CASRRQGGDEQYF. DNA for the CDR3: TGTGCCAGCAGGCGACAGGGGGGGGACGAGCAGTACTTC.

V gene TRBV4-1 combines with J gene TRBJ2-1; 8 positions match TRBD2. The CDR3 loop spans 16 amino acids. The V gene's germline CDR1 is MGHRA and CDR2 YSYEKL. With 3 bases clipped from V and 0 bases from J, the junction kept 4 bases outside the gene matches. This CDR3 is CASSQVGTSSYNEQFF. In DNA form, the CDR3 reads TGCGCCAGCAGCCAGGTCGGGACTAGCTCCTACAATGAGCAGTTCTTC.

This clone was observed a few times. The J gene is TRBJ1-4, the V gene TRBV7-2; TRBD1 matches 10 bases. Germline V lookup: CDR1 SGHTA, CDR2 FQGNSA. The CDR3 runs to 15 residues. The J segment lost 4 bases and the V segment lost 3 bases, leaving 2 bases of the junction unmatched. CDR3 residues: CASSFGTGVNEKLFF. CDR3 DNA sequence: TGTGCCAGCAGCTTCGGGACAGGGGTTAATGAAAAACTGTTTTTT.

V is TRBV18 and J is TRBJ1-1; possibly TRBD1 for D (6 bases). V lost 4 bases, J lost 1 base, and 10 bases lay in between. The CDR3 length is 14 residues. Germline V gene data show CDR1 as KGHSH and CDR2 as LQKENI. The DNA of the CDR3 is TGTGCCAGCTCACTGAGACAGGAGAACACTGAAGCTTTCTTT. Amino acids: CASSLRQENTEAFF.

V is TRBV4-3 and J is TRBJ2-1, with a tentative D call TRBD2 (5 bases). The germline V gene encodes CDR1 LGHNA and CDR2 YSLEER. This CDR3 is 16 amino acids long. Trimming left V 0 bases short and J 5 bases short, with 14 bases between. The CDR3 region has the DNA TGCGCCAGCAGCCAAGATCCTGAGGGCAAGAACAATGAGCAGTTCTTC. The encoded protein is CASSQDPEGKNNEQFF.

The rearrangement links TRBV5-1 to TRBJ1-1, with a weak D call TRBD1 (5 bases). Trimming cost V 3 bases and J 5 bases, with 17 bases left between them. In germline, CDR1 is SGHRS, CDR2 YFSETQ. This CDR3 spans 15 amino acids. The CDR3 reads CASSWGVSTRTEAFF. The CDR3 nucleotides are TGCGCCAGCAGCTGGGGGGTCTCTACTCGGACTGAAGCTTTCTTT.

The V call is TRBV11-2, the J call TRBJ2-7; TRBD1 matches 10 bases. The ends lost 4 bases at V and 3 bases at J; junction bases unmatched: 6. Per the germline V gene, CDR1 is SGHAT and CDR2 is FQNNGV. The CDR3 sequence is 15 residues long. The CDR3 region is CASSSPGTGVYEQYF. CDR3 bases: TGTGCCAGCAGCTCGCCCGGGACAGGGGTCTACGAGCAGTACTTC.

This clone was detected once. The chain has TRBV5-4 and TRBJ2-3, with a tentative D call TRBD1 (6 bases). Germline CDR1 is SGHNT and CDR2 is YYREEE (reference sequence). The V end lost 4 bases, the J end lost 0 bases, and 9 bases lay between the germline ends. CDR3 length equals 14 residues. This chain's CDR3 is CASSRDKSTDTQYF. DNA of the CDR3: TGTGCCAGCAGCCGGGACAAGAGCACAGATACGCAGTATTTT.